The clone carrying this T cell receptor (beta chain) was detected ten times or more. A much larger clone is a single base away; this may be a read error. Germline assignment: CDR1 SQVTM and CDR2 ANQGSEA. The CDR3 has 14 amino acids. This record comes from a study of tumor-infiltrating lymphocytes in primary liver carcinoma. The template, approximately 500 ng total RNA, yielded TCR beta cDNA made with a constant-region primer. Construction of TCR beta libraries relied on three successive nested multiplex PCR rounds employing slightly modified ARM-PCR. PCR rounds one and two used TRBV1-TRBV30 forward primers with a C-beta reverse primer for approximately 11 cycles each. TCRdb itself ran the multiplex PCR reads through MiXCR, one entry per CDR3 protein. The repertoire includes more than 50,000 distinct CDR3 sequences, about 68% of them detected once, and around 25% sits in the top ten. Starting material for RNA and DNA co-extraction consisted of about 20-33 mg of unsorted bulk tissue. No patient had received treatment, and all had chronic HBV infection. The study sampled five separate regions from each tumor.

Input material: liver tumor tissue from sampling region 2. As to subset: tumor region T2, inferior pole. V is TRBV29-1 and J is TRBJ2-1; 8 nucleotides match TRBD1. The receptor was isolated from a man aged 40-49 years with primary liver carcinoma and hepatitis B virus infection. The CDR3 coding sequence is TGCAGCGCCGTCTCCGGGACAGGCAACAATGGGCAGTTCTTC. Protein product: CSAVSGTGNNGQFF.